Below, 19 T cell receptor beta chains from the same sample are listed, as sequenced in a study of blood T cell repertoires in COVID-19. Some clones are missing from TCRdb's copy, which holds only in-frame ones; the method was immunoSEQ multiplex PCR. Of tens of thousands of clones in the sample, around 80% were seen once. Sequencing was done on a sample of peripheral blood. These receptors all stem from a man between 25 and 39 years old with COVID-19, enrolled during active disease.

The CDR3 loop is CASSEGQGTEAFF. The CDR3 DNA follows: TGTGCCAGCAGTGAAGGACAGGGCACTGAAGCTTTCTTT. The chain carries TRBV2 and TRBJ1-1; TRBD1 agrees at 7 bases. V shed 1 base and J 4 bases; nucleotides not matched to a gene: 0. Per germline, CDR1 SNHLY and CDR2 FYNNEI. This CDR3 region has 13 residues.

CDR3 sequence reads: CASSKPTSTAGSNTGELFF. The CDR3 nucleotides read TGCGCCAGCAGCAAACCCACTAGCACAGCGGGGTCGAACACCGGGGAGCTGTTTTTT. The rearrangement uses TRBV5-1 and TRBJ2-2; the match to TRBD2 covers 7 bases. The germline V gene has CDR1 SGHRS and CDR2 YFSETQ. V shed 4 bases, J shed 0 bases, and the junction held 15 bases outside the gene matches. The CDR3 totals 19 residues.

V gene TRBV28 combines with J gene TRBJ1-4, with 9 bases fitting TRBD1. Trimming cost V 4 bases and J 8 bases; bases outside gene matches: 8. The germline V gene has CDR1 MDHEN and CDR2 SYDVKM. The CDR3 runs to 15 residues. This CDR3 reads CASSSHRGRGEKLFF. CDR3 DNA sequence: TGTGCCAGCAGTTCTCACAGGGGGCGAGGGGAAAAACTGTTTTTT.

This clone was found once. This chain uses TRBV6-5 with TRBJ2-1; 9 bases are shared with TRBD1. This CDR3 spans 15 amino acids. Trimming took 8 bases from V and 2 from J; bases not matched to a gene: 7. CDR1 is MNHEY and CDR2 is SVGAGI in the germline V gene. The CDR3 spells CASASGTGPYNEQFF. In nucleotides, the CDR3 is TGTGCCAGCGCCTCCGGGACAGGGCCCTACAATGAGCAGTTCTTC.

J is TRBJ2-2 and V is TRBV13; TRBD2 is a possible D gene (6 bases). Trimming removed 0 bases from V and 3 bases from J, with 11 bases in between. CDR3 size: 16 residues. Germline CDR1 PRHDT, CDR2 FYEKMQ (reference sequence). The CDR3 DNA follows: TGTGCCAGCAGCTTAGGCCTTAGGGAGGACACCGGGGAGCTGTTTTTT. Its translation: CASSLGLREDTGELFF.

The V and J genes are TRBV6-5 and TRBJ1-5; possible D gene TRBD1, 6 bases. The CDR3 consists of 13 residues. Germline V gene sequence: CDR1 MNHEY, CDR2 SVGAGI. Trimming took off 6 bases at V and 9 bases at J, with 15 bases between the two ends. The DNA for the CDR3 is TGTGCCAGCAGCCAAGGGGGGGGCCGGCCCCAGCATTTT. This gives the protein CASSQGGGRPQHF.

The table lists this clone with a few counts. This CDR3 reads CASSLGTLYSPLHF. CDR3 nucleotides: TGTGCCAGCAGTTTGGGGACACTCTATTCACCCCTCCACTTT. This rearrangement joins TRBV28 to TRBJ1-6; D is possibly TRBD1 (6 bases). Trimming took 3 bases from V and 8 from J, leaving 11 bases between them. The germline gives CDR1 MDHEN, CDR2 SYDVKM. The CDR3 consists of 14 residues.

The chain employs TRBV5-4 and TRBJ2-5; a weak D match, TRBD1 (6 bases). Trimming pared 4 bases from V and 3 bases from J, leaving 13 bases between. This CDR3 has 14 amino acids. Germline lookup yields CDR1 SGHNT and CDR2 YYREEE (reference sequence). CDR3 nucleotides: TGTGCCAGCAGCCTAGAGGGGGTAAAAGAGACCCAGTACTTC. Amino acid sequence: CASSLEGVKETQYF.

This clone has more than one count but fewer than ten. The chain couples TRBV19 to TRBJ2-7, with no clear D. Germline V gene data show CDR1 as LNHDA and CDR2 as SQIVND (reference sequence). Deletions cut 3 bases from V and 0 bases from J, with 9 bases between. The CDR3 has 14 residues. CDR3 in DNA: TGTGCCAGTAGTATCCAACAGTCCTCCTACGAGCAGTACTTC. The encoded protein is CASSIQQSSYEQYF.

The chain couples TRBV5-5 to TRBJ1-1, with a possible D match to TRBD1 (5 bases). CDR1 is SGHKS, CDR2 YYEKEE, per germline (reference sequence). Trimming shortened V by 10 bases and J by 1 base, and 14 bases separated the two germline ends. The CDR3 has 13 residues. CDR3 amino acids: CAGATDKNTEAFF. The CDR3 nucleotides read TGTGCCGGGGCGACAGATAAGAACACTGAAGCTTTCTTT.

The chain has TRBV6-2 or TRBV6-3 and TRBJ1-1; 7 bases are a match to TRBD1. The CDR3 length is 15 residues. CDR1 is MNHEY, CDR2 SVGEGT, per germline. V trimming: 2 bases; J trimming: 6 bases; junction bases outside the gene matches: 9. The CDR3 nucleotides read TGTGCCAGCAGTTACCCTAGGGGGCGCGGATCTGAAGCTTTCTTT. Protein sequence: CASSYPRGRGSEAFF.

The V call is TRBV14, the J call TRBJ1-2; 7 bases fit TRBD1. Germline assignment: CDR1 SGHDN and CDR2 FVKESK. The CDR3 loop spans 15 amino acids. V was clipped by 0 bases and J by 7 bases; unmatched bases: 8. CDR3 region: CASSQDTGQVGGYTF. CDR3 nucleotides: TGTGCCAGCAGCCAAGATACCGGACAGGTCGGTGGCTACACCTTC.

This clone has only one observation. V is TRBV9 and J is TRBJ2-7, with TRBD2 matching over 7 bases. The CDR3 totals 15 residues. The junction had 5 bases not matched to a gene; V was cut back by 0 bases and J by 2 bases. Germline lookup yields CDR1 SGDLS and CDR2 YYNGEE. The CDR3 is CASSVAGGGAYEQYF. CDR3 DNA sequence: TGTGCCAGCAGCGTAGCTGGCGGGGGAGCCTACGAGCAGTACTTC.

In this sample, this clone turned up a few times. The rearrangement joins TRBV6-2 or TRBV6-3 to TRBJ1-2; no reliable D call. The V gene's germline CDR1 is MNHEY and CDR2 SVGEGT. The length of the CDR3 is 12 residues. The V gene lost 6 bases and the J gene lost 5 bases, with 10 bases spanning the gap. Written as DNA, the CDR3 is TGTGCCAGCAGCCCGTCGGAGTATGGCTACACCTTC. It specifies CASSPSEYGYTF.

The gene calls are TRBV29-1 and TRBJ1-2; D gene unclear. V lost 0 bases and J lost 2, with 4 bases in between. There are 12 residues in the CDR3. CDR1 is SQVTM and CDR2 is ANQGSEA in the germline V gene. CDR3 protein: CSVEDTNYGYTF. CDR3 DNA sequence: TGCAGCGTTGAAGACACAAACTATGGCTACACCTTC.

The CDR3 here is CASSSKAVPRYEQYF. CDR3 bases: TGTGCCAGCAGCTCAAAAGCCGTACCCAGGTACGAGCAGTACTTC. The V call is TRBV13, the J call TRBJ2-7; D is undetermined. The V gene's germline CDR1 is PRHDT and CDR2 FYEKMQ (reference sequence). V gave up 4 bases and J gave up 4 bases, with 17 bases separating them. This CDR3 is 15 amino acids long.

This chain connects TRBV10-3 to TRBJ2-3; tentative D call: TRBD2 (5 bases). V was cut by 10 bases and J by 3 bases, with 11 bases left in between. The CDR3 totals 12 residues. The V gene's germline CDR1 is ENHRY and CDR2 SYGVKD. DNA for the CDR3: TGTGCCACTTTGGACTCAACAGATACGCAGTATTTT. Its protein is CATLDSTDTQYF.

This clone showed up just once. This chain connects TRBV27 to TRBJ2-7, with 10 positions matching TRBD1. With 5 bases clipped from V and 5 bases from J, the junction kept 9 bases outside the gene matches. This CDR3 comprises 15 residues. The germline gives CDR1 MNHEY, CDR2 SMNVEV (reference sequence). CDR3 loop: CASSVEGQGSHEQYF. Here the CDR3 DNA reads TGTGCCAGCAGTGTCGAGGGACAGGGGAGTCACGAGCAGTACTTC.

The chain couples TRBV10-3 to TRBJ1-1, with 7 bases fitting TRBD1. Germline V CDR1 and CDR2: ENHRY, SYGVKD. This CDR3 spans 15 amino acids. Germline trimming cut 5 bases from V and 0 bases from J; bases unmatched to any gene: 6. CDR3 DNA sequence: TGTGCCATCAGTCATAAGACAGGGCTGAACACTGAAGCTTTCTTT. Its translation: CAISHKTGLNTEAFF.